A single TCR beta chain is shown here with its context. Vbeta (60) and Jbeta (13) primers were used in the PCR. Here immunoSEQ multiplex PCR was the method, and the copy in TCRdb shows in-frame clones only, minus some. This repertoire includes under 200,000 clones. This entry belongs to a study of cytomegalovirus exposure and HLA in healthy donors. V was clipped by 5 bases and J by 8 bases, with 18 bases between them. This CDR3 has 15 residues. Germline CDR1 reads LNHDA; CDR2 reads SQIVND (reference sequence). The sample comprised PBMCs. The clonotype originates from a man under 40 in good health and CMV-seronegative. The genes are TRBV19 and TRBJ2-2, with TRBD1 as a possible D gene (5 bases). The CDR3 is CASSFWSRGVGELFF. The CDR3 nucleotides are TGTGCCAGTAGTTTCTGGTCAAGGGGTGTGGGGGAGCTGTTTTTT. The variable domain in full, completed from reference TRBV19 and TRBJ2-2, reads DGGITQSPKYLFRKEGQNVTLSCEQNLNHDAMYWYRQDPGQGLRLIYYSQIVNDFQKGDIAEGYSVSREKKESFPLTVTSAQKNPTAFYLCASSFWSRGVGELFFGEGSRLTVL.